This T cell receptor (beta chain) stems from a study of CD8 T cells in ankylosing spondylitis. General observations from the study: Peripheral blood samples showed relatively rare disease-linked clones, and these clones were CD8+. Reported data indicate significant enrichment of disease-linked clones within matched ankylosing spondylitis synovial fluid. In ankylosing spondylitis blood, a motif of roughly eight highly homologous TCR beta variants appeared characteristic.

Quantitative 5'-RACE with molecular barcodes generated TCR beta libraries. TCRdb itself ran the 5' RACE reads through MiXCR, one entry per CDR3 protein. The sample holds over 600,000 distinct CDR3 sequences, around 17% seen once. Deletions cut 0 bases from V and 2 bases from J, with 8 bases between. CDR1 and CDR2 (germline): MNHEY, SVGAGI. The CDR3 covers 14 residues. Comment on this clonotype: No antigen is known for it.

The sequenced material came from blood, either unsorted or a sorted T cell fraction (not recorded which). The clonotype originates from a male donor with ankylosing spondylitis. The chain uses TRBV6-5 and TRBJ2-7; no clear D. The CDR3 DNA follows: TGTGCCAGCAGTTACTCGATTGAAGCCTACGAGCAGTACTTC. Translating gives CASSYSIEAYEQYF.